The 22 T cell receptor beta chains presented below share a single source sample, sequenced in a study of OX40 agonist ivuxolimab in advanced cancers. The assay was immunoSEQ multiplex PCR, and TCRdb's table has in-frame clones only and misses some. Of roughly 63,000 clones in the sample, roughly 86% were seen once. The sequences come from CD4+ or CD8+ T cells sorted from blood, collected in a trial of the OX40 agonist ivuxolimab. These TCRs come from an adult with an advanced solid tumor such as melanoma, head and neck, liver or kidney cancer.

This clone was observed once. The V gene is TRBV6-1, the J gene TRBJ2-5; TRBD2 matches 7 bases. CDR3 length equals 14 residues. Per germline, CDR1 MNHNS and CDR2 SASEGT. Germline trimming cut 6 bases from V and 7 bases from J; bases unmatched to any gene: 11. CDR3: CASSLLGLEGTQYF. The CDR3 nucleotides are TGTGCCAGCAGCCTGCTAGGACTAGAGGGGACCCAGTACTTC.

The chain recombines TRBV19 with TRBJ2-5; perhaps D is TRBD1 or TRBD2 (7 bases each). The CDR3 runs to 15 residues. Germline V CDR1 and CDR2: LNHDA, SQIVND (reference sequence). Trimming removed 5 bases from V and 0 bases from J, with 13 bases in between. CDR3 sequence reads: CASSQGGTYQETQYF. CDR3 in DNA: TGTGCCAGTAGTCAGGGGGGGACATACCAAGAGACCCAGTACTTC. The complete variable domain, with remaining parts taken from reference TRBV19 and TRBJ2-5, reads DGGITQSPKYLFRKEGQNVTLSCEQNLNHDAMYWYRQDPGQGLRLIYYSQIVNDFQKGDIAEGYSVSREKKESFPLTVTSAQKNPTAFYLCASSQGGTYQETQYFGPGTRLLVL.

The CDR3 loop reads CASSLDGVGVYTF. CDR3 sequence (DNA): TGTGCCAGCAGCTTAGATGGGGTTGGGGTCTACACCTTC. The chain is built from TRBV7-2 and TRBJ1-2; D is unclear. V was shortened by 1 base and J by 10 bases, with 13 bases between the two germline ends. The germline V gene encodes CDR1 SGHTA and CDR2 FQGNSA. This CDR3 has 13 residues.

This clone was counted once. This chain links TRBV7-9 with TRBJ2-5; 8 positions match TRBD1. CDR1 SEHNR and CDR2 FQNEAQ come from the germline V gene (reference sequence). Unmatched junction bases numbered 11, after V lost 8 bases and J lost 6 bases. This CDR3 comprises 14 residues. The CDR3 is CASRPAGGKKTQYF. In nucleotides, the CDR3 is TGTGCCAGCCGCCCCGCAGGGGGCAAGAAGACCCAGTACTTC.

The DNA of the CDR3 is TGTGCCAGCAGCCCTAGCGGGAGAAAGGATACGCAGTATTTT. It translates to CASSPSGRKDTQYF. This chain links TRBV7-3 with TRBJ2-3; 10 bases are shared with TRBD2. Germline loops: CDR1 SGHTA, CDR2 FQGTGA. The CDR3 has 14 residues. The V gene end was trimmed by 5 bases and the J gene end by 6 bases; junction bases not matched to a gene: 5.

This clone has just a few counts. The chain links TRBV6-1 to TRBJ2-7; TRBD1 matches at 7 bases. The germline V gene has CDR1 MNHNS and CDR2 SASEGT. Losses at the gene ends were 6 bases for V and 0 bases for J; bases not matched to a gene: 8. This CDR3 is built from 15 residues. For the CDR3, the DNA is TGTGCCAGCAGCCAGGGACAGTTGAGCTCCTACGAGCAGTACTTC. Translation gives CASSQGQLSSYEQYF.

Note on this clone: With only one base between it and a far larger clone, this is likely a read error. This sequence joins TRBV6-1 and TRBJ1-1; D uncertain. CDR1 is MNHNS, CDR2 SASEGT, per germline. With 3 bases removed from V and 1 base from J, the gap between germline ends came to 3 bases. The CDR3 covers 12 residues. As DNA, the CDR3 is TGTGCCAGCAGTGACAGGAACACTGAAGCTTTCTTT. Its translation is CASSDRNTEAFF.

The chain has TRBV6-5 and TRBJ1-1; 9 bases agree with TRBD1. With V trimmed by 5 bases and J by 3 bases, 4 bases remained unmatched. The CDR3 is 14 amino acids. Looked up from germline, CDR1 is MNHEY and CDR2 is SVGAGI. DNA of the CDR3: TGTGCCAGCAGTGGGGGACAGGGTTACACTGAAGCTTTCTTT. As protein: CASSGGQGYTEAFF.

Points on this clone: A junction end diverges from the germline sequence, so it may reflect a read error. The genes are TRBV10-3 and TRBJ2-2; D call uncertain. CDR1 and CDR2 (germline): ENHRY, SYGVKD. The CDR3 has 12 amino acids. The CDR3 sequence: CAIRESTGELFF. CDR3 DNA sequence: TGTGCCATCAGGGAGTCCACCGGGGAGCTGTTTTTT.

The J gene is TRBJ1-2, the V gene TRBV4-3, with 7 bases fitting TRBD1. After removal of 0 bases from V and 5 bases from J, the junction contained 6 bases not matched to a gene. In germline, CDR1 is LGHNA, CDR2 YSLEER. CDR3 length: 15 residues. CDR3 sequence reads: CASSQEARGKYGYTF. The CDR3 DNA reads as TGCGCCAGCAGCCAAGAGGCCAGGGGGAAATATGGCTACACCTTC.

This chain connects TRBV29-1 to TRBJ1-1; the match to TRBD1 covers 7 bases. The V gene's germline CDR1 is SQVTM and CDR2 ANQGSEA. CDR3 size: 15 residues. The J segment lost 4 bases and the V segment lost 4 bases, leaving 12 bases of the junction unmatched. The CDR3 loop is CSVGTDRRESTEAFF. CDR3 DNA sequence: TGCAGCGTTGGCACGGACAGGAGAGAAAGCACTGAAGCTTTCTTT.

The V call is TRBV7-3, the J call TRBJ2-3; the D call may be TRBD1 or TRBD2 (5 bases each). From germline, CDR1 is SGHTA and CDR2 FQGTGA. Deletions cut 8 bases from V and 4 bases from J, with 16 bases between. The CDR3 sequence is 14 residues long. The CDR3 coding sequence is TGTGCCAGCGCACGGGACCCTAACTCAGATACGCAGTATTTT. Protein sequence: CASARDPNSDTQYF.

The chain has TRBV18 and TRBJ2-1; 7 bases match TRBD1. This CDR3 contains 16 residues. Germline trimming cut 6 bases from V and 3 bases from J; bases unmatched to any gene: 11. Per the germline V gene, CDR1 is KGHSH and CDR2 is LQKENI. This chain's CDR3 is CASSRPQGVGYNEQFF. The CDR3 DNA sequence: TGTGCCAGCTCGCGACCCCAGGGGGTTGGCTACAATGAGCAGTTCTTC.

The chain recombines TRBV6-5 with TRBJ2-4, with D tentatively TRBD1 or TRBD2 (5 bases each). The CDR3 contains 14 residues. Trimming cost V 6 bases and J 3 bases, with 12 bases left between them. Germline V gene data show CDR1 as MNHEY and CDR2 as SVGAGI. The CDR3 region has the DNA TGTGCCAGCAGGTCACCGGGGCACAAAAACATTCAGTACTTC. This sequence encodes CASRSPGHKNIQYF.

The chain combines TRBV5-4 with TRBJ2-2, with D possibly matching TRBD2 (5 bases). Germline CDR1 is SGHNT and CDR2 is YYREEE (reference sequence). V was clipped by 2 bases and J by 5 bases, with 7 bases between them. This CDR3 is 13 amino acids long. DNA of the CDR3: TGTGCCAGCAGCTTCCCGGGGACCGGGGAGCTGTTTTTT. Its protein product is CASSFPGTGELFF.

The rearrangement uses TRBV27 and TRBJ1-2; D is ambiguous. Per germline, CDR1 MNHEY and CDR2 SMNVEV (reference sequence). V was shortened by 2 bases and J by 13 bases, with 14 bases between the two germline ends. The CDR3 contains 12 residues. The CDR3 spells CASSLQSPPATF. Here the CDR3 DNA reads TGTGCCAGCAGTTTACAGTCCCCCCCAGCCACCTTC.

The J gene is TRBJ2-1, the V gene TRBV18; 7 bases agree with TRBD2. The CDR3 totals 17 residues. Germline CDR1 KGHSH, CDR2 LQKENI. Trimming cost V 4 bases and J 2 bases; bases outside gene matches: 11. The CDR3 DNA sequence: TGTGCCAGCTCACGAGAAACCGGAACTAGCGCCTACAATGAGCAGTTCTTC. Protein: CASSRETGTSAYNEQFF.

The chain recombines TRBV29-1 with TRBJ2-2; tentative D call: TRBD1 (6 bases). The CDR3 is 14 amino acids. Germline-derived CDR1 and CDR2 are SQVTM and ANQGSEA. V was trimmed by 6 bases and J by 1 base, leaving 12 bases between them. CDR3 residues: CSVPGHLNTGELFF. The DNA of the CDR3 is TGCAGCGTCCCGGGACACCTGAACACCGGGGAGCTGTTTTTT.

The CDR3 is CASSQGGQPQHF. The CDR3, as DNA: TGTGCCAGCAGCCAGGGGGGACAGCCCCAGCATTTT. This rearrangement joins TRBV14 to TRBJ1-5; tentative D call: TRBD1 (5 bases). Germline V gives CDR1 SGHDN, CDR2 FVKESK. This CDR3 contains 12 residues. V shed 3 bases and J shed 7 bases, with 7 bases lying between them. Using reference TRBV14 and TRBJ1-5 for the parts outside the CDR3, the full variable domain is EAGVTQFPSHSVIEKGQTVTLRCDPISGHDNLYWYRRVMGKEIKFLLHFVKESKQDESGMPNNRFLAERTGGTYSTLKVQPAELEDSGVYFCASSQGGQPQHFGDGTRLSIL.

V gene TRBV14 combines with J gene TRBJ2-2; D gene unclear. The CDR3 is 17 amino acids. V gave up 0 bases and J gave up 6 bases, with 17 bases separating them. CDR1 and CDR2 (germline): SGHDN, FVKESK. CDR3 nucleotides: TGTGCCAGCAGCCAAGATTCCATGTTCCGGTTAGCCGGGGAGCTGTTTTTT. Encoded protein: CASSQDSMFRLAGELFF.

The chain links TRBV5-1 to TRBJ1-2, with D perhaps matching TRBD1 (6 bases). This CDR3 contains 13 residues. Germline assignment: CDR1 SGHRS and CDR2 YFSETQ. The V and J ends lost 2 bases and 5 bases respectively, with 10 bases between them. CDR3 DNA sequence: TGCGCCAGCAGCTTAAGGGGGGATTATGGCTACACCTTC. Translating it yields CASSLRGDYGYTF. Combining the CDR3 with reference TRBV5-1 and TRBJ1-2 gives the whole variable domain KAGVTQTPRYLIKTRGQQVTLSCSPISGHRSVSWYQQTPGQGLQFLFEYFSETQRNKGNFPGRFSGRQFSNSRSEMNVSTLELGDSALYLCASSLRGDYGYTFGSGTRLTVV.

CDR3 in DNA: TGTGCCAGCACCAGGGGACTAGAGCAGTACTTC. Its protein product is CASTRGLEQYF. The chain combines TRBV11-2 with TRBJ2-5, with 8 bases identical to TRBD2. This CDR3 is 11 amino acids long. The germline V gene has CDR1 SGHAT and CDR2 FQNNGV. The V and J ends lost 7 bases and 11 bases, in that order; junction bases with no gene match: 6.